This entry concerns a single TCR beta chain. These data originate in a study of shared clonotypes between healthy human individuals. TCRdb's table, derived via immunoSEQ multiplex PCR, lists solely in-frame clones and lacks some. The repertoire has around 1.5 million clones, 95% to 99% of them found once; the top ten carry 0.4% to 0.45%. The CDR3 consists of 14 residues. Trimming pared 4 bases from V and 4 bases from J, leaving 15 bases between. Germline loops: CDR1 SGHNT, CDR2 YYREEE (reference sequence). The sequencing sample was made of naive CD4+ T cells sorted from blood. As for subset: CD45RA+ positively selected. The chain is built from TRBV5-4 and TRBJ2-7, with TRBD2 as a possible D gene (6 bases). This clonotype was sampled from a man under 40 in good health. The CDR3 DNA reads as TGTGCCAGCAGCCAGGGACTTGGGGCATACGAGCAGTACTTC. This codes for CASSQGLGAYEQYF.